This T cell receptor (beta chain) was identified in a study of identical twins. Study-wide results and limits: Surplus twin overlap in beta out-of-frame sequences was less pronounced. Reduced insertions were recorded for abundant cord blood beta clonotypes, with no such pattern in memory repertoires.

TCRdb ran MiXCR on the 5' RACE reads and lists one entry per CDR3 protein. The repertoire includes 510,000 or so distinct CDR3 sequences, approximately 16% of them detected once, and nearly 0.45% sits in the top ten. Comment on this clonotype: Its antigen remains unknown.

With no exceptions, donors were healthy Caucasians. The CDR3 has 14 amino acids. The J segment lost 14 bases and the V segment lost 2 bases, leaving 10 bases of the junction unmatched. Germline CDR1 and CDR2: LGHDT and YNNKEL (reference sequence). Separately, the same data were catalogued under a study of yellow fever vaccine responses in identical twins.

What was sequenced was CD4+ T cells sorted from blood. This TCR was sampled from a woman younger than 30 in good health. This chain connects TRBV3-1 to TRBJ2-4, with 9 bases fitting TRBD1. The CDR3 nucleotides are TGTGCCAGCAGCCAACCGGGACAGGGTTTCCCTAAGTACTTC. Translated, it gives CASSQPGQGFPKYF. Full variable domain (missing parts from reference TRBV3-1 and TRBJ2-4): DTAVSQTPKYLVTQMGNDKSIKCEQNLGHDTMYWYKQDSKKFLKIMFSYNNKELIINETVPNRFSPKSPDKAHLNLHINSLELGDSAVYFCASSQPGQGFPKYFGAGTRLSVL.